Each of the 21 T cell receptor beta chains below was sequenced from the same sample in a study of PD-1 blockade in classical Hodgkin lymphoma. Brentuximab vedotin exposure varied, and every patient relapsed after autologous stem cell transplantation. Produced via immunoSEQ multiplex PCR; TCRdb's table is partial and in-frame only. The table has roughly 14,000 clones, around 84% seen once; the top ten hold approximately 25%. Sequencing used peripheral blood mononuclear cells (PBMCs), obtained at baseline. The receptors here all came from a human donor with classical Hodgkin lymphoma.

J is TRBJ2-3 and V is TRBV6-5; D remains ambiguous. This CDR3 has 13 residues. Germline V lookup: CDR1 MNHEY, CDR2 SVGAGI. V was shortened by 8 bases and J by 0 bases, with 9 bases between the two germline ends. The CDR3 DNA reads TGTGCCAGCGGCCAGCTAAGCACAGATACGCAGTATTTT. Protein product: CASGQLSTDTQYF.

The V and J genes are TRBV30 and TRBJ1-5, with D tentatively TRBD1 (6 bases). V lost 1 base, J lost 6 bases, and 10 bases lay in between. The CDR3 sequence is 13 residues long. CDR1 is GTSNPN and CDR2 is SVGIG in the germline V gene (reference sequence). For the CDR3, the DNA is TGTGCCTGGAGTGGAGGGGGAAGTCAGCCCCAGCATTTT. It codes for CAWSGGGSQPQHF.

J is TRBJ2-5 and V is TRBV5-1; 8 nucleotides agree with TRBD2. The tail of the sequence fits TRBJ2-7 better, so the J call may be wrong. CDR1 SGHRS and CDR2 YFSETQ come from the germline V gene. The CDR3 totals 16 residues. The CDR3 DNA follows: TGCGCCAGCAGCCTCGGCGGGGGGTACGGGCAGCACGAGCAGTACTTC. It encodes CASSLGGGYGQHEQYF.

J is TRBJ1-5 and V is TRBV21-1. TRBV21-1 is tagged as a pseudogene. The CDR3 has 15 amino acids. CDR3 loop: CASSRGAGAHQPQHF. The CDR3 DNA sequence: TGTGCCAGCAGCCGAGGGGCGGGGGCCCATCAGCCCCAGCATTTT.

This clone was detected only a few times. The rearrangement joins TRBV10-1 to TRBJ1-2; 7 bases are shared with TRBD1. J lost 8 bases, V lost 6 bases, and 3 bases had no gene match. From germline, CDR1 is WNHNN and CDR2 SYGVQD (reference sequence). The CDR3 is made up of 11 amino acids. The CDR3 DNA is TGCGCCAGCAGGAGGACAGGAGGCTACACCTTC. Protein product: CASRRTGGYTF.

The chain combines TRBV6-5 with TRBJ1-5; D is unclear. Germline CDR1 MNHEY, CDR2 SVGAGI. Trimming stripped 7 bases from V and 6 bases from J, with 13 bases between. This CDR3 spans 13 amino acids. CDR3 sequence: CASKRGSSQPQHF. The CDR3 DNA reads TGTGCCAGCAAGCGGGGATCTAGTCAGCCCCAGCATTTT.

This chain uses TRBV9 with TRBJ1-1; tentative D call: TRBD1 (5 bases). Germline V CDR1 and CDR2: SGDLS, YYNGEE. This CDR3 has 13 amino acids. Deletions cut 1 base from V and 3 bases from J, with 7 bases between. CDR3 in DNA: TGTGCCAGCAGCGTACGGGGGTACACTGAAGCTTTCTTT. Protein: CASSVRGYTEAFF.

This rearrangement joins TRBV18 to TRBJ1-3; 9 bases agree with TRBD1. From germline, CDR1 is KGHSH and CDR2 LQKENI. This CDR3 is 16 amino acids long. Trimming took 4 bases from V and 2 from J; bases not matched to a gene: 6. CDR3 loop: CASSLRDRVTGNTIYF. The CDR3, as DNA: TGTGCCAGCTCACTCCGGGACAGGGTTACTGGAAACACCATATATTTT.

The chain couples TRBV25-1 to TRBJ1-2, with D uncertain. CDR1 is MGHDK, CDR2 SYGVNS, per germline. The CDR3 is made up of 13 amino acids. Deletions cut 5 bases from V and 4 bases from J, with 11 bases between. CDR3 DNA sequence: TGTGCCAGCAGTTCTCCGGGGTCCTATGGCTACACCTTC. Amino acid sequence: CASSSPGSYGYTF.

This clone was counted a few times. The V gene is TRBV30, the J gene TRBJ2-2, with a tentative D call TRBD2 (6 bases). CDR1 and CDR2 from the germline V gene are GTSNPN and SVGIG (reference sequence). Trimming left V 6 bases short and J 6 bases short, with 11 bases between. The CDR3 contains 12 residues. This CDR3 reads CACGWEAGELFF. The CDR3 DNA sequence: TGTGCCTGTGGATGGGAGGCCGGGGAGCTGTTTTTT.

The rearrangement uses TRBV2 and TRBJ1-1, with D tentatively TRBD1 (5 bases). CDR1 SNHLY and CDR2 FYNNEI come from the germline V gene. The germline V and J ends were trimmed by 5 bases and 3 bases, with 10 bases remaining between them. The CDR3 has 13 amino acids. The CDR3 sequence: CASSPRGDTEAFF. CDR3 DNA sequence: TGTGCCAGCAGTCCGAGAGGGGACACTGAAGCTTTCTTT.

The rearrangement joins TRBV5-5 to TRBJ2-5; TRBD1 matches at 8 bases. After removal of 4 bases from V and 1 base from J, the junction contained 9 bases not matched to a gene. The CDR3 has 16 amino acids. Germline V gene data show CDR1 as SGHKS and CDR2 as YYEKEE (reference sequence). Here the CDR3 DNA reads TGTGCCAGCAGCGCACGACAGGGGCCACTCCAAGAGACCCAGTACTTC. It is translated as CASSARQGPLQETQYF.

The rearrangement uses TRBV10-3 and TRBJ2-7; no definite D call. Looked up from germline, CDR1 is ENHRY and CDR2 is SYGVKD. The CDR3 runs to 12 residues. Trimming took off 6 bases at V and 6 bases at J, with 12 bases between the two ends. CDR3 sequence reads: CAIRGFVGEQYF. Here the CDR3 DNA reads TGTGCCATCAGGGGATTCGTGGGCGAGCAGTACTTC.

The chain has TRBV2 and TRBJ2-3; the D is unclear. This CDR3 contains 13 residues. Germline V gene lookup returns CDR1 SNHLY and CDR2 FYNNEI. Trimming stripped 10 bases from V and 2 bases from J, with 13 bases between. CDR3: CATQPPYTDTQYF. In DNA, the CDR3 is TGTGCCACCCAACCCCCCTACACAGATACGCAGTATTTT.

The chain joins TRBV4-1 to TRBJ2-7, with 7 nucleotides matching TRBD1. Germline CDR1 MGHRA, CDR2 YSYEKL. J lost 1 base, V lost 6 bases, and 3 bases had no gene match. CDR3 size: 13 residues. The CDR3 nucleotides are TGCGCCAGCAGAATGACAGGGTCCTACGAGCAGTACTTC. It translates to CASRMTGSYEQYF.

V is TRBV7-9 and J is TRBJ1-1, with D tentatively TRBD1 (6 bases). This CDR3 is built from 13 residues. CDR1 and CDR2 (germline): SEHNR, FQNEAQ (reference sequence). Trimming shortened V by 6 bases and J by 2 bases, and 10 bases separated the two germline ends. The CDR3 region is CASRSRGNTEAFF. CDR3 bases: TGTGCCAGCAGGAGCAGGGGAAACACTGAAGCTTTCTTT.

The chain employs TRBV11-3 and TRBJ1-1; no clear D gene. Deletions cut 3 bases from V and 6 bases from J, with 11 bases between. Germline V gene lookup returns CDR1 SGHNT and CDR2 YENEEA. The CDR3 contains 13 residues. The CDR3 DNA reads TGTGCCAGCAGCTTGGAGGCAGCCGCTGAAGCTTTCTTT. Its translation is CASSLEAAAEAFF.

Here the CDR3 DNA reads TGTGCCAGCAGCCGCCGACAGGGTTCCTTAAGCAATCAGCCCCAGCATTTT. It encodes CASSRRQGSLSNQPQHF. The chain carries TRBV2 and TRBJ1-5; TRBD1 aligns across 7 bases. Germline lookup yields CDR1 SNHLY and CDR2 FYNNEI. V was pared by 6 bases and J by 1 base, with 12 bases of the junction left unmatched. CDR3 length equals 17 residues.

This chain uses TRBV27 with TRBJ1-2, with TRBD1 as a possible D gene (5 bases). The CDR3 loop spans 14 amino acids. Trimming cost V 5 bases and J 4 bases, with 14 bases left between them. The germline V gene encodes CDR1 MNHEY and CDR2 SMNVEV (reference sequence). CDR3 DNA sequence: TGTGCCAGCAGTCCACCAGGGTCTATCTATGGCTACACCTTC. Protein sequence: CASSPPGSIYGYTF.

The chain joins TRBV5-6 to TRBJ2-3; a weak D match, TRBD1 (5 bases). Germline V gene sequence: CDR1 SGHDT, CDR2 YYEEEE. V was cut by 0 bases and J by 2 bases, with 13 bases left in between. The CDR3 loop spans 16 amino acids. Here the CDR3 reads CASSLAGFRHTDTQYF. CDR3 coding DNA: TGTGCCAGCAGCTTGGCAGGGTTTAGGCACACAGATACGCAGTATTTT.

The chain combines TRBV2 with TRBJ2-1, with D maybe TRBD1 (6 bases). The CDR3 covers 15 residues. CDR1 is SNHLY, CDR2 FYNNEI, per germline. Deletions cut 5 bases from V and 3 bases from J, with 14 bases between. CDR3 sequence (DNA): TGTGCCAGCAGTCAACAGGGAATTAGCTACAATGAGCAGTTCTTC. Translating gives CASSQQGISYNEQFF.